This T cell receptor (beta chain) is from a study of T cell repertoires in cytomegalovirus infection. Study-wide context: Through public TCR beta signatures, both CMV infection and matching HLA type were indicated.

TCRdb passed the reads through MiXCR, listing each CDR3 protein once. This table holds some 250,000 distinct CDR3 sequences, around 9% found once. V lost 8 bases to trimming and J lost 0 bases, with 13 bases between them. The CDR3 extends over 14 amino acids. The germline V gene encodes CDR1 SGHTA and CDR2 FQGNSA. Ten or more counts support this clonotype. The sequencing input was PBMCs. This rearrangement joins TRBV7-2 to TRBJ1-2; D is uncertain. The TCR originated in a human donor in good health (CMV status not recorded). Some clones in this sample may be carry-over from other donors' samples. This CDR3 reads CASAVPRTNYGYTF. The CDR3, as DNA: TGTGCCAGCGCCGTCCCCCGGACTAACTATGGCTACACCTTC.